A selection of T cell receptor beta chains follows, all from one sample in a study of blood T cells in healthy people across ages. TCRdb re-called the 5' RACE reads with MiXCR, one entry per CDR3 protein. The sample has about 1.4 million distinct CDR3 sequences, roughly 64% seen once. Sequencing was carried out using blood. The receptors were sampled from a man younger than 35 in good health. Each CDR3 is given with its conserved first and last residue. D genes are given only for firm matches. Clone sizes are given selectively: once, few, many, or a class where the clone is expanded.

TRBD2,TRBJ2-5,TRBV4-2,15,-,TGTGCCAGCAGCCAAGGTCGGGGGGGCCAAGAGACCCAGTACTTC,CASSQGRGGQETQYF
-,TRBJ1-3,TRBV27,16,-,TGTGCCAGCAGTTTCGGGCCCAGTGCGTCTGGAAACACCATATATTTT,CASSFGPSASGNTIYF
-,TRBJ2-7,TRBV4-1,15,-,TGCGCCAGCAGCCAAGACCCCGGGAACACCTACGAGCAGTACTTC,CASSQDPGNTYEQYF
-,TRBJ2-7,TRBV20-1,14,-,TGCAGTGCTAGAAGGGCGGGCAGAGTCTACGAGCAGTACTTC,CSARRAGRVYEQYF
TRBD2,TRBJ2-7,TRBV3-1,18,-,TGTGCCAGCAGCCAAGCAAGAGGCGCTAGCGGGACCTCCTACGAGCAGTACTTC,CASSQARGASGTSYEQYF
TRBD1,TRBJ1-1,TRBV4-2,18,-,TGTGCCAGCAGCCAAGAGTCGACAGGGGGAGGGATGGGCACTGAAGCTTTCTTT,CASSQESTGGGMGTEAFF
TRBD1,TRBJ1-6,TRBV3-1,14,-,TGTGCCAGCAGCCAGTCTAGGACAGGGATGCCCCTCCACTTT,CASSQSRTGMPLHF
TRBD1,TRBJ2-1,TRBV4-1,13,-,TGCGCCAGCAGCCAATGGCAGGGGGAGATGCAGTTCTTC,CASSQWQGEMQFF
TRBD1,TRBJ2-1,TRBV4-2,15,-,TGTGCCAGCAGCCCCGACAGGGGGTCTCACAATGAGCAGTTCTTC,CASSPDRGSHNEQFF
TRBD1,TRBJ2-4,TRBV6-5,14,-,TGTGCCACCCAATCAGGGGGAGACAAAAACATTCAGTACTTC,CATQSGGDKNIQYF
-,TRBJ2-4,TRBV6-1,15,-,TGTGCCAGCAGTGCCGGGTCTATAGCCAAAAACATTCAGTACTTC,CASSAGSIAKNIQYF
-,TRBJ1-2,TRBV4-1,15,-,TGCGCCAGCAGCCATACAGGTTATTCTAACTATGGCTACACCTTC,CASSHTGYSNYGYTF
TRBD1,TRBJ2-5,TRBV9,15,few,TGTGCCAGCAACAATCCGGGACAGGGCGTAGAGACCCAGTACTTC,CASNNPGQGVETQYF
-,TRBJ1-5,TRBV20-1,15,-,TGCAGTGCTAGGGAGAGGGGTATGGGCAATCAGCCCCAGCATTTT,CSARERGMGNQPQHF
-,TRBJ2-5,TRBV6-5,13,-,TGTGCCAGCAGAGGGGGGGTTGGAGAGACCCAGTACTTC,CASRGGVGETQYF
TRBD1,TRBJ2-3,TRBV12-3/TRBV12-4,14,few,TGTGCCAGCAGTTGGACAGGGCGCACAGATACGCAGTATTTT,CASSWTGRTDTQYF
TRBD2,TRBJ2-1,TRBV29-1,13,once,TGCAGCGTTGTTGGACTAGCGAGGTATGAGCAGTTCTTC,CSVVGLARYEQFF
-,TRBJ1-1,TRBV25-1,12,-,TGTGCCAGCAGTGATTGGCGGTTTGAAGCTTTCTTT,CASSDWRFEAFF